These 20 T cell receptor beta chains were sequenced from one sample in a study of cytomegalovirus exposure and HLA in healthy donors. Data came from immunoSEQ multiplex PCR; TCRdb stores just in-frame clones and leaves some out. In the table there are about 160,000 clones, roughly nine tenths of which are singletons. Sequencing was performed on PBMCs. The receptors derive from a woman aged 25 to 39 in good health and CMV-seronegative.

This chain connects TRBV18 to TRBJ2-7, with D possibly matching TRBD2 (5 bases). The CDR3 is 14 residues long. Germline values: CDR1 KGHSH, CDR2 LQKENI. V gave up 6 bases and J gave up 0 bases, with 12 bases separating them. CDR3 sequence reads: CASSPFGNSYEQYF. In DNA form, the CDR3 reads TGTGCCAGCTCCCCCTTCGGGAACTCCTACGAGCAGTACTTC.

This clone was counted once. This chain connects TRBV10-3 to TRBJ2-7; weak D call: TRBD1 (6 bases). CDR3 length: 12 amino acids. CDR1 is ENHRY and CDR2 is SYGVKD in the germline V gene. V dropped 7 bases and J dropped 4 bases, with 11 bases sitting between them. Written as DNA, the CDR3 is TGTGCCATCACCCCGACAGGATACGAGCAGTACTTC. Its protein is CAITPTGYEQYF.

V gene TRBV9 combines with J gene TRBJ1-5; D gene ambiguous. CDR1 is SGDLS, CDR2 YYNGEE, per germline. V was clipped by 4 bases and J by 3 bases, with 11 bases between them. This CDR3 spans 14 amino acids. As DNA, the CDR3 is TGTGCCAGCAGCCCCACGGTTGCCAATCAGCCCCAGCATTTT. It codes for CASSPTVANQPQHF. Supplemented by reference TRBV9 and TRBJ1-5, the full variable domain reads DSGVTQTPKHLITATGQRVTLRCSPRSGDLSVYWYQQSLDQGLQFLIQYYNGEERAKGNILERFSAQQFPDLHSELNLSSLELGDSALYFCASSPTVANQPQHFGDGTRLSIL.

The rearrangement links TRBV7-3 to TRBJ2-1; D may be TRBD1 or TRBD2 (5 bases each). This CDR3 region has 15 residues. Looked up from germline, CDR1 is SGHTA and CDR2 is FQGTGA. Trimming removed 0 bases at V and 8 bases at J, with 14 bases between. The CDR3 DNA reads TGTGCCAGCAGCTTAACACAGGACTTTTGGGATGAGCAGTTCTTC. It encodes CASSLTQDFWDEQFF.

The rearrangement joins TRBV7-8 to TRBJ1-2; unclear D gene. The CDR3 totals 13 residues. CDR1 and CDR2 (germline): SGHVS, FQNEAQ. V was trimmed by 1 base and J by 1 base, leaving 4 bases between them. The CDR3 spells CASSLGGNYGYTF. In DNA, the CDR3 is TGTGCCAGCAGCTTAGGTGGTAACTATGGCTACACCTTC.

The chain has TRBV5-1 and TRBJ2-7; 15 bases are shared with TRBD2. Trimming at V came to 4 bases and at J to 2 bases, leaving 4 bases not matched to a gene. Per germline, CDR1 SGHRS and CDR2 YFSETQ. The CDR3 is made up of 16 amino acids. CDR3 region: CASSAGTSGGTYEQYF. The CDR3 DNA sequence: TGCGCCAGCAGCGCGGGGACTAGCGGGGGGACCTACGAGCAGTACTTC.

This chain uses TRBV7-8 with TRBJ2-1; 7 bases fit TRBD2. CDR3 length equals 16 residues. Trimming at V came to 1 base and at J to 7 bases, leaving 10 bases not matched to a gene. The germline gives CDR1 SGHVS, CDR2 FQNEAQ. CDR3 nucleotides: TGTGCCAGCAGCTTAGTAGGCGGGAGTTTAGGTAATGAGCAGTTCTTC. Translated, it gives CASSLVGGSLGNEQFF.

This clone occurred a few times. The junction departs from the called germline gene at one end, perhaps through a read error. This rearrangement joins TRBV5-4 to TRBJ2-7, with TRBD2 matching 8 bases. Germline V gene sequence: CDR1 SGHNT, CDR2 YYREEE (reference sequence). The CDR3 consists of 15 residues. CDR3 residues: CASSVEVAGSALRSF. The CDR3 DNA reads as TGTGCCAGCAGTGTGGAGGTAGCGGGGAGCGCTCTGAGATCCTTC.

The chain uses TRBV6-4 and TRBJ1-6; 7 bases are a match to TRBD1. CDR3 size: 16 residues. CDR1 MRHNA and CDR2 SNTAGT come from the germline V gene. V was pared by 8 bases and J by 10 bases, with 17 bases of the junction left unmatched. Here the CDR3 DNA reads TGTGCCAGCGACCCATCAGGACAGGAGATTGGGTCACCCCTCCACTTT. Its translation: CASDPSGQEIGSPLHF.

The CDR3 nucleotides are TGCGCCAGCAGCCAGGGGTTACGGAGGCCTGGAGAGCAGTACTTC. Its translation is CASSQGLRRPGEQYF. V gene TRBV4-3 combines with J gene TRBJ2-7; D possibly corresponds to TRBD2 (5 bases). This CDR3 is built from 15 residues. V lost 3 bases and J lost 7, with 19 bases in between. From germline, CDR1 is LGHNA and CDR2 YSLEER.

This sequence joins TRBV19 and TRBJ2-1; a possible D gene is TRBD2 (6 bases). The V gene's germline CDR1 is LNHDA and CDR2 SQIVND (reference sequence). V shed 4 bases and J shed 9 bases, with 16 bases lying between them. The CDR3 has 14 residues. CDR3 sequence: CASSTWEVSGEQFF. The CDR3 DNA reads TGTGCCAGTAGTACGTGGGAGGTTAGCGGTGAGCAGTTCTTC.

The rearrangement links TRBV5-1 to TRBJ2-7; 8 nucleotides agree with TRBD1. The CDR3 spans 13 residues. The V segment lost 5 bases and the J segment 5 bases; nucleotides outside the gene matches: 6. Germline V lookup: CDR1 SGHRS, CDR2 YFSETQ. Written as DNA, the CDR3 is TGCGCCAGCAGTGAGGACAGGGACGACGAGCAGTACTTC. Its translation is CASSEDRDDEQYF.

This clone appeared once. CDR3 loop: CASSLEDTVNSPLHF. CDR3 DNA sequence: TGTGCCAGCAGCTTAGAGGATACTGTCAATTCACCCCTCCACTTT. This chain joins TRBV11-2 and TRBJ1-6; D call uncertain. V lost 0 bases and J 7 bases, leaving 10 bases between the germline ends. The germline V gene encodes CDR1 SGHAT and CDR2 FQNNGV. The CDR3 extends over 15 amino acids. Full variable domain (missing parts from reference TRBV11-2 and TRBJ1-6): EAGVAQSPRYKIIEKRQSVAFWCNPISGHATLYWYQQILGQGPKLLIQFQNNGVVDDSQLPKDRFSAERLKGVDSTLKIQPAKLEDSAVYLCASSLEDTVNSPLHFGNGTRLTVT.

V usage is TRBV6-5 and J usage is TRBJ2-7; D is unresolved. Trimming stripped 6 bases from V and 0 bases from J, with 12 bases between. The CDR3 totals 14 residues. Germline V gives CDR1 MNHEY, CDR2 SVGAGI. For the CDR3, the DNA is TGTGCCAGCAGCCGCACTGCGCCCTCCTACGAGCAGTACTTC. Translation gives CASSRTAPSYEQYF.

J is TRBJ1-1 and V is TRBV6-1; D not certain. The CDR3 sequence is 14 residues long. Trimming left V 4 bases short and J 7 bases short, with 16 bases between. Germline-derived CDR1 and CDR2 are MNHNS and SASEGT. The chain's CDR3 is CASSGQSTSDEAFF. CDR3 sequence (DNA): TGTGCCAGCAGTGGCCAGAGCACGTCTGATGAAGCTTTCTTT.

The chain has TRBV4-3 and TRBJ1-2; D is uncertain. In germline, CDR1 is LGHNA, CDR2 YSLEER. This CDR3 comprises 15 residues. V gave up 1 base and J gave up 6 bases, with 15 bases separating them. CDR3 residues: CASSQAWAGVNGYTF. In nucleotides, the CDR3 is TGCGCCAGCAGCCAAGCCTGGGCAGGAGTTAATGGCTACACCTTC.

On this clone itself: Other DNA sequences in this sample translate to the same CDR3. The rearrangement links TRBV5-1 to TRBJ2-3, with D tentatively TRBD2 (6 bases). Germline V lookup: CDR1 SGHRS, CDR2 YFSETQ. CDR3 length: 16 amino acids. Trimming stripped 0 bases from V and 0 bases from J, with 11 bases between. The DNA for the CDR3 is TGCGCCAGCAGCTTGGGACTAGTCCTTAGCACAGATACGCAGTATTTT. Amino acids: CASSLGLVLSTDTQYF. Using reference TRBV5-1 and TRBJ2-3 for the parts outside the CDR3, the full variable domain is KAGVTQTPRYLIKTRGQQVTLSCSPISGHRSVSWYQQTPGQGLQFLFEYFSETQRNKGNFPGRFSGRQFSNSRSEMNVSTLELGDSALYLCASSLGLVLSTDTQYFGPGTRLTVL.

This chain links TRBV7-9 with TRBJ2-1; D is ambiguous. CDR3 length equals 12 residues. Germline CDR1 and CDR2: SEHNR and FQNEAQ (reference sequence). V dropped 5 bases and J dropped 7 bases, with 9 bases sitting between them. The CDR3 nucleotides read TGTGCCAGCAGCACCCTATGGAATGAGCAGTTCTTC. This translates into CASSTLWNEQFF.

V gene TRBV5-6 combines with J gene TRBJ1-2; D not certain. Germline assignment: CDR1 SGHDT and CDR2 YYEEEE. The CDR3 loop spans 15 amino acids. The V end lost 5 bases, the J end lost 0 bases, and 14 bases lay between the germline ends. CDR3 DNA: TGTGCCAGCAGAGGGTTCGGGGTAGCTAACTATGGCTACACCTTC. Translating it yields CASRGFGVANYGYTF.

J is TRBJ2-3 and V is TRBV9, with 14 bases aligning to TRBD2. J was trimmed by 5 bases and V by 3 bases; bases with no gene match: 2. The CDR3 covers 15 residues. Germline lookup yields CDR1 SGDLS and CDR2 YYNGEE. The CDR3 loop is CASSAGLAGEDTQYF. In DNA form, the CDR3 reads TGTGCCAGCAGCGCGGGACTAGCGGGGGAAGATACGCAGTATTTT.